This section outlines one T cell receptor (beta chain) sequence together with its context. The antigen it binds to is not known. Base qualities are not recorded, but no much larger clone differs from it by a single base. These data belong to a study of cytomegalovirus exposure and HLA in healthy donors listed by TCRdb under 2017. As for the study more broadly: According to an earlier analysis of 587 of the donors, some 170 million T cells yielded roughly 100 million unique TCR beta sequences and approximately 300 Gb of sequence data. All discovery cohort repertoires had been generated using a single sequencing platform. The study aimed to test whether signatures of past pathogen exposure could be identified by cataloging public T cell receptors. A later analysis re-analyzed previously published TCR beta repertoires from several hundred donors and added high-resolution HLA genotyping to study TCR occurrence patterns. Both class I and class II loci were covered by HLA typing, at four-digit resolution. An early release that covered some 630 HLA-typed donors contained about 300 gigabases of sequencing data and about 84 million unique TCR sequences. In addition to the first cohort of hundreds of subjects, a separate validation cohort of 130 or so different subjects was used. Rather than drawing on any new phenotypic data, the later analysis identified candidate immune exposures from TCR beta sequences and the way those sequences occurred across donors. Among 398 genotyped donors of the cohort, an average of roughly 240,000 unique TCR beta nucleotide sequences were sequenced per donor, about a sixth of them non-productive. Typing coverage varied by locus: about 620-640 donors for A, B, C, DRB1 and DQB1; some 520 for DQA1; over 600 for DPA1; roughly 450 for DPB1. High-throughput TCR immunosequencing, statistical association of individual TCRs with disease status, and machine learning were combined to predict cytomegalovirus infection status. Five DR-DQ haplotypes were treated as single units for association and clustering because of strong linkage in the cohort. Donor age, sex, ethnicity and CMV serostatus were compiled alongside the repertoire data. The study profiled the T cell repertoires of 500 to 800 subjects by immunosequencing and related them to cytomegalovirus serostatus. Of the 300 to 400 genotyped donors, approximately 83% fell in the genetic ancestry cluster associated with self-reported Caucasian donors. An earlier analysis of several hundred of the donors applied high-throughput TCR beta sequencing to assess whether each TCR beta V gene segment acted as functional or pseudogenic. In a later genetic analysis, genome-wide SNP genotypes for about 55% of the roughly 670 donors were used, and that subset was treated as a discovery cohort.

The cohort comprised some 700 healthy bone marrow donors. All cohort members were sampled while nominally healthy, although unrecorded immune exposures were likely present. The donor was CMV seropositive and was included in the group of 250 to 300 seropositive cohort members. A peripheral blood sample was provided by each donor, and peripheral blood mononuclear cells were used for TCR beta sequencing. Genomic DNA extraction from the blood cell samples was performed with the Qiagen DNeasy Blood Extraction Kit. The receptor library was made with the immunoSEQ multiplex PCR assay. A mixture of 60 forward primers for TCR Vbeta segments and 13 reverse primers for TCR Jbeta segments was used in the multiplex PCR. The CDR3 region of rearranged TCR beta genes was amplified from genomic DNA by a multiplex PCR assay. On the Illumina HiSeq System, the amplified TCR beta libraries were sequenced as 87-base-pair reads. In the source study's methods: A later analysis tallied 75 million to 95 million unique TCR beta chains across the 650 to 750 repertoires, and roughly 11 million of those chains were shared by two or more donors. Raw reads were error-corrected and collapsed into unique sequences by a nearest-neighbor algorithm in which closely related sequences were merged to remove PCR and sequencing errors. CDR3 sequences were aligned to IMGT reference sequences to assign V, D and J gene segments. For a sequence to be retained, a match of at least six nucleotides to both a V gene segment and a J gene segment was required. Rearrangements were classified as productive when the CDR3 lacked stop codons and remained in frame with V and J, and all other rearrangements were classified as non-productive. Following IMGT convention, CDR3 was defined as the stretch from the second conserved V-encoded cysteine up to the conserved J-encoded phenylalanine. In an earlier analysis of just under 600 of the donors, sequences lacking an unambiguous match to a single V gene segment were excluded. An earlier analysis of almost 600 of the donors classified V segments as functional when productive rearrangements were above 56.7% and as segregating when the standard deviation between donors was above 5%. A statistical classification framework was built for diagnosing cytomegalovirus status from the catalog of TCR beta chain sequences. In a later analysis, V and J genes were assigned by comparing TCR nucleotide sequences against IMGT/GENE-DB human TR gene sequences. The TCRdist pipeline was used in a later analysis to assign CDR3 sequences and most-parsimonious VDJ recombination scenarios. In a later analysis, each TCR beta chain was defined by its CDR3 amino acid sequence together with its V-gene family, and reads lacking a unique V-gene family were excluded. A later analysis removed 500 to 600 highly shared, low-generation-probability nucleotide sequences to deal with suspected cross-contamination and a sequencing artifact. A later analysis calculated a clonal expansion index for each public chain from normalized within-repertoire ranks of inferred template counts. In a later analysis, generation probabilities were computed with a VDJ recombination model fitted to out-of-frame rearrangements, and the resulting probabilities were checked against IGoR. In a later analysis, hypergeometric tests were used to score TCR-TCR, TCR-HLA and TCR-CMV co-occurrence, with a repertoire-size bias correction applied to TCR pairs. A later analysis estimated false discovery rates by permuting HLA or CMV assignments 20 times. In a later analysis, co-occurring TCRs were grouped with DBSCAN, and TCRdist sequence similarity was added when clustering was performed within HLA-allele-positive subsets. Co-occurrence clustering excluded repertoires with fewer than 30,000 or more than 120,000 public chains, plus five with anomalous nucleotide sharing. TCRdb re-hosts the immuneACCESS table, in-frame sequences only. Its copies lack some clones; in the studies checked, an unresolved V gene accounts for under half of them, and the cause for the rest is not known. That table furnishes V, J and clone size, whereas the DNA furnished D and trimming. The sample profile shows 150,000 to 180,000 clones; roughly 80% of them were found once. Under 8.5% of the sample is held by the ten biggest clonotypes.

The paper's findings and limits, for the study overall: In vitro tests confirmed that a few of the cytomegalovirus-associated TCR beta chains recognize cytomegalovirus antigens. Presence/absence analyses assumed roughly uniform sequencing depth across donors, an assumption that may not hold. A further reported finding was that TCR beta sequences accurately predicted the HLA-A and HLA-B alleles for most subjects in the first cohort. The sequencing pipeline was judged likely to have produced a cluster of highly shared sequence variants as a technical artifact. A later analysis found that HLA-associated TCR beta chains were more clonally expanded and had lower generation probabilities than equally common non-associated chains. In both the original and validation cohorts, the classifier was reported to diagnose cytomegalovirus status with high specificity and sensitivity. Roughly 17 rarely observed V segments, including chromosome 9 orphons, were excluded from the earlier analysis of a few hundred of the donors because counts were too low. A total of roughly 160 TCR beta chains were listed by the study as associated with cytomegalovirus. Most CMV-associated TCR beta chains appeared to be HLA-restricted in a later analysis, and the HLA associations seemed to be driven largely by CMV exposure. According to a later analysis, parvovirus B19, influenza, CMV and Epstein-Barr virus appeared linked to several top co-occurrence clusters. Most TCR sequences were seen in very few donors, while some public TCRs were found in many individuals. Specific HLA alleles were associated with 16,951 TCR beta sequences at a false discovery rate of 0.05 in a later analysis. This cohort had only TCR beta chains sequenced, and the lack of alpha or paired-chain data limited which features could be detected. The authors suggested that the approach could potentially be extended to other disease states and immunological phenotypes. When HLA alleles, especially DR and DQ, strongly co-occurred, attributing TCR associations to individual alleles was difficult. A later genetic analysis associated a missense DCLRE1C variant with V-gene and J-gene trimming of TCR beta chains, and an independent cohort replicated the association. Because the 87-base-pair reads could not distinguish some IMGT-functional V segments, including TRBV6-2 and TRBV6-3, those segments were excluded. A later analysis found that TCR association rates varied across HLA loci, with DRB1 alleles showing the most associated TCRs and HLA-C alleles the fewest. Compared with the approximately 600-donor mean, donors in an Asian-associated ancestry cluster had fewer N-insertions in productive TCRs, according to a later genetic analysis. HLA typing was unavailable for some donors at each locus, so association tests used only the typed subset. Linkage disequilibrium might explain the correlated functional status among segregating V segments, but an unknown experimental factor could not be excluded. The only immune exposure information available for the cohort was CMV serostatus. Broadly in line with IMGT annotations, most TCR beta V segments showed up in productive rearrangements about 87% or about 30% of the time in an earlier analysis of roughly 590 of the donors.

Trimming costs V 7 bases and J 6 bases, and their ends lie 9 bases apart. The CDR3 starts with the cysteine, ends with the phenylalanine, and has 11 residues. The CDR3 DNA has 33 bases and is translated from base 1. Based on the germline V gene (reference sequence), the CDR1 and CDR2 sequences are MNHNY and SVGAGI. In this chain, TRBV6-6 is recombined with TRBJ1-1; TRBD1 is a weak D gene call, 6 bases matching. The source of this sequence is a woman aged 45-65 years in good health and CMV-seropositive. The sequenced material came from PBMCs. The CDR3: CASTEGAEAFF. The sequenced DNA is TGTGCCAGCACCGAGGGGGCTGAAGCTTTCTTT.